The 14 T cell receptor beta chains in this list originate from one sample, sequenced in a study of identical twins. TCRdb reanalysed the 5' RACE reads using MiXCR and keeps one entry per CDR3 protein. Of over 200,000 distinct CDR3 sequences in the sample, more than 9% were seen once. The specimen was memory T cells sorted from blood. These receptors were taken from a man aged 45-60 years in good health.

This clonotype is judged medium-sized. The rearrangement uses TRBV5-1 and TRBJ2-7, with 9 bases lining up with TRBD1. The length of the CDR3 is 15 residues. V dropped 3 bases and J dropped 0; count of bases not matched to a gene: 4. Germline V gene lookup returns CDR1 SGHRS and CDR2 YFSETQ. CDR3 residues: CASSYGQGSSYEQYF. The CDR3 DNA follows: TGCGCCAGCAGCTACGGACAGGGGTCCTCCTACGAGCAGTACTTC.

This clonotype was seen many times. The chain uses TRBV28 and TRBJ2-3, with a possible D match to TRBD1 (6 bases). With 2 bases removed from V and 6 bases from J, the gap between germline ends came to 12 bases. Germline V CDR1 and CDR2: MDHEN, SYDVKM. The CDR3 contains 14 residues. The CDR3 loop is CASSLQGPMDTQYF. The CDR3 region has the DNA TGTGCCAGCAGTTTACAGGGGCCGATGGATACGCAGTATTTT.

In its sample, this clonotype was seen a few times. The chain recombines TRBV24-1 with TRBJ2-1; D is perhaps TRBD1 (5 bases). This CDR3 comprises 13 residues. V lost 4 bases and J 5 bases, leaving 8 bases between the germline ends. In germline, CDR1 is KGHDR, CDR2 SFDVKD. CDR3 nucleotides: TGTGCCACCAGTGAACTGACAGACAATGAGCAGTTCTTC. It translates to CATSELTDNEQFF.

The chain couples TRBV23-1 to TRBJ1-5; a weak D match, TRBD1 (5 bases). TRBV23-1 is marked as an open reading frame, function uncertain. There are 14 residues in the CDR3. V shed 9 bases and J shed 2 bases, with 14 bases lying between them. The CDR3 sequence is CARKGTFCNQPQHF. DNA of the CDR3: TGCGCCAGAAAGGGGACCTTTTGCAATCAGCCCCAGCATTTT.

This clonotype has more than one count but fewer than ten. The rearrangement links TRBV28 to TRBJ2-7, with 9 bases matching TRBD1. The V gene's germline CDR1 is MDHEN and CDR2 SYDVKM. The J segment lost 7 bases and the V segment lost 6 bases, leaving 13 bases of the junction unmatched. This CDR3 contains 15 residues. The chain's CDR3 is CASRARGTGSGEQYF. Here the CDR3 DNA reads TGTGCCAGCAGGGCCCGGGGGACAGGGTCGGGAGAGCAGTACTTC.

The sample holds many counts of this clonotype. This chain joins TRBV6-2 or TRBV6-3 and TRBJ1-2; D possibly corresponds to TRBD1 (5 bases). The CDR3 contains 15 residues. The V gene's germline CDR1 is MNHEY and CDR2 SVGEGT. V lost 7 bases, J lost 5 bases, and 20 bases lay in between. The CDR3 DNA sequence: TGTGCCAGCACCAACTCCGGCGGGGGGTATTATGGCTACACCTTC. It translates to CASTNSGGGYYGYTF.

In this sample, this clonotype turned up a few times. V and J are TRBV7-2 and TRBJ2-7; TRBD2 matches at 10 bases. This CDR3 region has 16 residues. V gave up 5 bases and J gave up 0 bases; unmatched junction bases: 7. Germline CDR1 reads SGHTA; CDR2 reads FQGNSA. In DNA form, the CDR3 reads TGTGCCAGCAGCGAACGGACTAGCGGAGCCTCCTACGAGCAGTACTTC. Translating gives CASSERTSGASYEQYF. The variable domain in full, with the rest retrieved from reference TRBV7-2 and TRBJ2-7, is GAGVSQSPSNKVTEKGKDVELRCDPISGHTALYWYRQSLGQGLEFLIYFQGNSAPDKSGLPSDRFSAERTGGSVSTLTIQRTQQEDSAVYLCASSERTSGASYEQYFGPGTRLTVT.

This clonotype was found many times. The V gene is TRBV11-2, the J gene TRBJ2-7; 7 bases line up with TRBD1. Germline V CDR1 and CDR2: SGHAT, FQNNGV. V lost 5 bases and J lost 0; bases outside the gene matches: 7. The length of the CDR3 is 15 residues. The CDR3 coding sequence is TGTGCCAGCAGCCCCACTTACAGGGGCTCCTACGAGCAGTACTTC. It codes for CASSPTYRGSYEQYF.

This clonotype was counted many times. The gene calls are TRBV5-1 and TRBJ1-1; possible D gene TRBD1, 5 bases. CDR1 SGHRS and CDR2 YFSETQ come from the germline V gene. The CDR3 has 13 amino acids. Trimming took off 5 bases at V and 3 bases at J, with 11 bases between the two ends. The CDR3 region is CASSFQGDTEAFF. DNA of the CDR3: TGCGCCAGCAGTTTTCAGGGTGACACTGAAGCTTTCTTT.

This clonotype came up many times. The CDR3 is CASSPQRGETQYF. The DNA of the CDR3 is TGTGCCAGCTCACCACAAAGGGGAGAGACCCAGTACTTC. This rearrangement joins TRBV18 to TRBJ2-5, with a possible D match to TRBD1 (5 bases). CDR3 length equals 13 residues. The V end was cut by 1 base, the J end by 4 bases, with 7 bases between. Germline assignment: CDR1 KGHSH and CDR2 LQKENI. The entire variable domain, with the rest obtained from reference TRBV18 and TRBJ2-5, is as follows: NAGVMQNPRHLVRRRGQEARLRCSPMKGHSHVYWYRQLPEEGLKFMVYLQKENIIDESGMPKERFSAEFPKEGPSILRIQQVVRGDSAAYFCASSPQRGETQYFGPGTRLLVL.

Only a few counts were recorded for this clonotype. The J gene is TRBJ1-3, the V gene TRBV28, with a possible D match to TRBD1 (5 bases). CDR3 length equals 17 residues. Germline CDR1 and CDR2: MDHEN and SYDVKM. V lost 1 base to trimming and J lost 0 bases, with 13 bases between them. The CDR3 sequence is CASSLFEGRNSGNTIYF. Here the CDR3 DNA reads TGTGCCAGCAGTTTATTCGAGGGGCGGAACTCTGGAAACACCATATATTTT.

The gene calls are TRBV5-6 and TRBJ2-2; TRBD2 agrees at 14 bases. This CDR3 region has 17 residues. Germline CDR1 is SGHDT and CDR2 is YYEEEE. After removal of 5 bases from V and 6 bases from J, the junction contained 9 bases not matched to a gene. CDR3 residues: CASRKTSGGGSPGELFF. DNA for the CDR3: TGTGCCAGCAGGAAGACTAGCGGGGGGGGATCTCCCGGGGAGCTGTTTTTT.

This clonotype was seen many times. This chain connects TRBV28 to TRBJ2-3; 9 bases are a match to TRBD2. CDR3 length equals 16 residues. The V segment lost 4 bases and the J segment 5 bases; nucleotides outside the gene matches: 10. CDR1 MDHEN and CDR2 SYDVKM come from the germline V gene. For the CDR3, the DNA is TGTGCCAGCAGTTCGCGCCATAGCGGGAGTCAAGATACGCAGTATTTT. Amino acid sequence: CASSSRHSGSQDTQYF. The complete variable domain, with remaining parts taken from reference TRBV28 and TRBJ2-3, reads DVKVTQSSRYLVKRTGEKVFLECVQDMDHENMFWYRQDPGLGLRLIYFSYDVKMKEKGDIPEGYSVSREKKERFSLILESASTNQTSMYLCASSSRHSGSQDTQYFGPGTRLTVL.

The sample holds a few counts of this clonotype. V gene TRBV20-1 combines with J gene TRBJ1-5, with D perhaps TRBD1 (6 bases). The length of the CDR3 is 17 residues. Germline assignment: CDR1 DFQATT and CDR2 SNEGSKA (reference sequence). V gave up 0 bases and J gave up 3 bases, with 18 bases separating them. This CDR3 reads CSARDRGTPLPNQPQHF. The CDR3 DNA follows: TGCAGTGCTAGAGATCGAGGGACACCACTACCCAATCAGCCCCAGCATTTT.